Shown below are 30 T cell receptor beta chains from a single sample sequenced in a study of CD8+ T cells in alopecia areata. Following RNA extraction, reverse transcription yielded cDNA that acted as the sequencing template. Here immunoSEQ multiplex PCR was the method, and the copy in TCRdb shows in-frame clones only, minus some. The sample lists nearly 95,000 clones; about two thirds were seen once. Treatment here: oral pan-JAK inhibitor, 5-10 mg twice daily. The source was CD8+ T cells sorted from blood, collected around week 42, from a patient treated with tofacitinib. These TCRs come from a human donor with alopecia areata.

This clone was found a few times. DNA of the CDR3: TGTGCCAGCAGTGAAACGGGACTAGCGGGGGGAACGAACACCGGGGAGCTGTTTTTT. As protein: CASSETGLAGGTNTGELFF. The chain employs TRBV6-4 and TRBJ2-2, with 15 nucleotides matching TRBD2. The germline gives CDR1 MRHNA, CDR2 SNTAGT. This CDR3 has 19 amino acids. V gave up 3 bases and J gave up 0 bases; unmatched junction bases: 5.

This clone appeared a single time. This chain connects TRBV9 to TRBJ1-1; D gene ambiguous. The CDR3 spans 13 residues. Germline CDR1 SGDLS, CDR2 YYNGEE. V lost 5 bases, J lost 4 bases, and 12 bases lay in between. The CDR3 nucleotides are TGTGCCAGCAGTCCCGGTGGTATCACTGAAGCTTTCTTT. Protein: CASSPGGITEAFF. Full variable domain (outside the CDR3, taken from reference TRBV9 and TRBJ1-1): DSGVTQTPKHLITATGQRVTLRCSPRSGDLSVYWYQQSLDQGLQFLIQYYNGEERAKGNILERFSAQQFPDLHSELNLSSLELGDSALYFCASSPGGITEAFFGQGTRLTVV.

The V call is TRBV13, the J call TRBJ2-1; D is possibly TRBD2 (5 bases). The CDR3 extends over 12 amino acids. Between the trimmed V and J ends, which lost 0 bases and 8 bases, there was a span of 5 bases. CDR1 PRHDT and CDR2 FYEKMQ come from the germline V gene (reference sequence). CDR3 DNA sequence: TGTGCCAGCAGCTTAGGCGGGGATGAGCAGTTCTTC. Its protein product is CASSLGGDEQFF. Full variable domain (remainder filled in from reference TRBV13 and TRBJ2-1): AAGVIQSPRHLIKEKRETATLKCYPIPRHDTVYWYQQGPGQDPQFLISFYEKMQSDKGSIPDRFSAQQFSDYHSELNMSSLELGDSALYFCASSLGGDEQFFGPGTRLTVL.

This clone is a singleton in its sample. This chain links TRBV30 with TRBJ1-2, with D perhaps TRBD1 (6 bases). This CDR3 has 17 amino acids. CDR1 is GTSNPN, CDR2 SVGIG, per germline (reference sequence). Trimming left V 1 base short and J 0 bases short, with 18 bases between. The CDR3 DNA follows: TGTGCCTGGAGTGCAAAACCGCCGACAGGACCTAACTATGGCTACACCTTC. Its protein is CAWSAKPPTGPNYGYTF.

CDR3 loop: CASSSTGTGNEQFF. The CDR3 DNA is TGTGCCAGCAGTTCTACCGGGACGGGTAATGAGCAGTTCTTC. The rearrangement uses TRBV27 and TRBJ2-1; D is perhaps TRBD1 or TRBD2 (5 bases each). Germline CDR1 reads MNHEY; CDR2 reads SMNVEV (reference sequence). The CDR3 has 14 amino acids. The V end was cut by 4 bases, the J end by 7 bases, with 14 bases between.

In its sample, this clone was seen once. J is TRBJ2-6 and V is TRBV7-2, with 8 positions matching TRBD1. This CDR3 spans 17 amino acids. V shed 3 bases, J shed 1 base, and the junction held 5 bases outside the gene matches. CDR1 and CDR2 from the germline V gene are SGHTA and FQGNSA. The CDR3 nucleotides are TGTGCCAGCAGCTTCGGACAGGGCAGTTCTGGGGCCAACGTCCTGACTTTC. Amino acids: CASSFGQGSSGANVLTF.

The chain has TRBV29-1 and TRBJ2-4; TRBD1 is a possible D gene (6 bases). Germline CDR1 and CDR2: SQVTM and ANQGSEA. V lost 3 bases and J 10 bases, leaving 13 bases between the germline ends. The CDR3 has 12 residues. The CDR3 DNA reads TGCAGCGTTGATGGGGGCAGCAGGATTCAGTACTTC. Amino acids: CSVDGGSRIQYF.

V is TRBV2 and J is TRBJ1-2; D is possibly TRBD1 (6 bases). Trimming removed 6 bases at V and 3 bases at J, with 14 bases between. The germline CDR1 and CDR2 sequences are SNHLY and FYNNEI. This CDR3 spans 14 amino acids. In DNA, the CDR3 is TGTGCCAGCAGGATCGGGGGCGACCACTATGGCTACACCTTC. Its protein is CASRIGGDHYGYTF. The full variable domain, completed using reference TRBV2 and TRBJ1-2, is EPEVTQTPSHQVTQMGQEVILRCVPISNHLYFYWYRQILGQKVEFLVSFYNNEISEKSEIFDDQFSVERPDGSNFTLKIRSTKLEDSAMYFCASRIGGDHYGYTFGSGTRLTVV.

The chain uses TRBV10-2 and TRBJ2-2; TRBD1 matches at 7 bases. The germline V gene encodes CDR1 WSHSY and CDR2 SAAADI. Losses at the gene ends were 6 bases for V and 1 base for J; bases not matched to a gene: 5. CDR3 size: 15 residues. CDR3 nucleotide sequence: TGCGCCAGCAGGCCCGGGACAGTGAACACCGGGGAGCTGTTTTTT. Protein product: CASRPGTVNTGELFF.

The rearrangement joins TRBV7-2 to TRBJ2-7; maybe TRBD1 (6 bases). Between the trimmed V and J ends, which lost 3 bases and 4 bases, there was a span of 10 bases. The CDR3 consists of 13 residues. From germline, CDR1 is SGHTA and CDR2 FQGNSA. In DNA, the CDR3 is TGTGCCAGCAGCTTGAACAGGGCGTACGAGCAGTACTTC. Translated: CASSLNRAYEQYF.

The genes are TRBV5-1 and TRBJ1-1; D is undetermined. V dropped 2 bases and J dropped 2 bases, with 1 base sitting between them. This CDR3 spans 11 amino acids. The germline CDR1 and CDR2 sequences are SGHRS and YFSETQ. This chain's CDR3 is CASSFNTEAFF. Here the CDR3 DNA reads TGCGCCAGCAGCTTCAACACTGAAGCTTTCTTT.

This clone was seen only a few times. The genes are TRBV7-3 and TRBJ2-1; TRBD1 aligns across 7 bases. V lost 5 bases to trimming and J lost 5 bases; unmatched junction nucleotides: 9. The CDR3 extends over 15 amino acids. The germline V gene has CDR1 SGHTA and CDR2 FQGTGA. The CDR3 sequence is CASSTGPGQNNEQFF. CDR3 in DNA: TGTGCCAGCAGCACAGGCCCGGGACAGAACAATGAGCAGTTCTTC.

This clone was found once. V usage is TRBV4-3 and J usage is TRBJ1-2, with TRBD1 matching 8 bases. Germline assignment: CDR1 LGHNA and CDR2 YSLEER. This CDR3 is 16 amino acids long. After removal of 1 base from V and 6 bases from J, the junction contained 10 bases not matched to a gene. The CDR3: CASSQALEGQVDGYTF. The CDR3 bases are TGCGCCAGCAGCCAAGCCCTCGAGGGACAGGTAGATGGCTACACCTTC.

CDR3 sequence reads: CASSPGENYGYTF. Here the CDR3 DNA reads TGTGCCAGCAGCCCCGGGGAGAACTATGGCTACACCTTC. The V and J genes are TRBV7-9 and TRBJ1-2; no reliable D call. Trimming removed 5 bases at V and 2 bases at J, with 9 bases between. This CDR3 is 13 amino acids long. From germline, CDR1 is SEHNR and CDR2 FQNEAQ (reference sequence).

The chain is built from TRBV19 and TRBJ1-5, with D unclear. This CDR3 spans 16 amino acids. V lost 3 bases, J lost 0 bases, and 12 bases lay in between. CDR1 is LNHDA and CDR2 is SQIVND in the germline V gene (reference sequence). The CDR3 region is CASSMAAEYSNQPQHF. The CDR3 coding sequence is TGTGCCAGTAGTATGGCGGCAGAGTATAGCAATCAGCCCCAGCATTTT.

The chain joins TRBV9 to TRBJ1-1; D is uncertain. The germline V gene has CDR1 SGDLS and CDR2 YYNGEE. The CDR3 has 12 residues. The V end lost 4 bases, the J end lost 2 bases, and 6 bases lay between the germline ends. CDR3 sequence (DNA): TGTGCCAGCAGCCCTATAAACACTGAAGCTTTCTTT. The encoded protein is CASSPINTEAFF.

The V call is TRBV27, the J call TRBJ1-4, with D unclear. The CDR3 contains 14 residues. Germline V gene sequence: CDR1 MNHEY, CDR2 SMNVEV (reference sequence). V was trimmed by 5 bases and J by 7 bases, leaving 14 bases between them. CDR3 protein: CASSPRTRSEKLFF. The CDR3 coding sequence is TGTGCCAGCAGTCCCAGGACCAGGAGTGAAAAACTGTTTTTT. The full variable domain, completed using reference TRBV27 and TRBJ1-4, is EAQVTQNPRYLITVTGKKLTVTCSQNMNHEYMSWYRQDPGLGLRQIYYSMNVEVTDKGDVPEGYKVSRKEKRNFPLILESPSPNQTSLYFCASSPRTRSEKLFFGSGTQLSVL.

This chain joins TRBV7-6 and TRBJ2-7; a weak D match, TRBD2 (7 bases). The germline V gene encodes CDR1 SGHVS and CDR2 FNYEAQ. The CDR3 sequence is 16 residues long. The V gene lost 5 bases and the J gene lost 4 bases, with 21 bases spanning the gap. CDR3 protein: CASSRNSHREGYEQYF. The CDR3 nucleotides are TGTGCCAGCAGCCGAAATAGCCACAGGGAGGGGTACGAGCAGTACTTC.

The rearrangement joins TRBV11-2 to TRBJ1-2; no reliable D call. The CDR3 runs to 9 residues. Germline-derived CDR1 and CDR2 are SGHAT and FQNNGV. Trimming removed 4 bases at V and 11 bases at J, with 5 bases between. CDR3 protein: CASSSPYTF. In DNA form, the CDR3 reads TGTGCCAGCAGCTCGCCGTACACCTTC.

The chain is built from TRBV25-1 and TRBJ2-7; no firm D call. Trimming took off 8 bases at V and 3 bases at J, with 8 bases between the two ends. The CDR3 has 11 residues. CDR1 is MGHDK, CDR2 SYGVNS, per germline. Here the CDR3 reads CASGRGYEQYF. CDR3 sequence (DNA): TGTGCCAGCGGTAGAGGCTACGAGCAGTACTTC.

The sample holds one count of this clone. The chain recombines TRBV7-3 with TRBJ2-6, with D unresolved. Germline loops: CDR1 SGHTA, CDR2 FQGTGA. Trimming stripped 5 bases from V and 4 bases from J, with 6 bases between. This CDR3 is built from 13 residues. The CDR3 protein is CASSPSGANVLTF. In DNA form, the CDR3 reads TGTGCCAGCAGCCCGTCCGGGGCCAACGTCCTGACTTTC.

This chain connects TRBV6-5 to TRBJ1-1, with unresolved D. Trimming shortened V by 5 bases and J by 0 bases, and 13 bases separated the two germline ends. Germline V CDR1 and CDR2: MNHEY, SVGAGI. The CDR3 length is 15 residues. The CDR3 DNA reads as TGTGCCAGCAGTCCCGCGGCAGTTATGAACACTGAAGCTTTCTTT. Its translation is CASSPAAVMNTEAFF.

This chain connects TRBV7-9 to TRBJ2-5; unclear D gene. Germline CDR1 is SEHNR and CDR2 is FQNEAQ (reference sequence). The CDR3 spans 13 residues. Trimming pared 5 bases from V and 5 bases from J, leaving 12 bases between. The DNA for the CDR3 is TGTGCCAGCAGCCTTGTGATGGGCGAGACCCAGTACTTC. Amino acids: CASSLVMGETQYF.

The chain is built from TRBV2 and TRBJ2-7; no firm D call. This CDR3 has 13 residues. V was cut by 8 bases and J by 6 bases, with 17 bases left in between. Germline values: CDR1 SNHLY, CDR2 FYNNEI. CDR3 sequence (DNA): TGTGCCAGCTCCACTACCCCCTCACGCGAGCAGTACTTC. This codes for CASSTTPSREQYF.

This chain links TRBV19 with TRBJ2-7, with 8 bases matching TRBD1. J was trimmed by 5 bases and V by 0 bases; bases with no gene match: 9. Germline V gives CDR1 LNHDA, CDR2 SQIVND (reference sequence). This CDR3 has 16 amino acids. CDR3 sequence: CASSIDADRDINEQYF. The CDR3 DNA reads as TGTGCCAGTAGTATAGATGCGGACAGGGATATCAACGAGCAGTACTTC. Supplemented by reference TRBV19 and TRBJ2-7, the full variable domain reads DGGITQSPKYLFRKEGQNVTLSCEQNLNHDAMYWYRQDPGQGLRLIYYSQIVNDFQKGDIAEGYSVSREKKESFPLTVTSAQKNPTAFYLCASSIDADRDINEQYFGPGTRLTVT.

This chain joins TRBV29-1 and TRBJ2-7; the D gene is possibly TRBD1 (5 bases). The germline CDR1 and CDR2 sequences are SQVTM and ANQGSEA. This CDR3 has 11 residues. With 7 bases removed from V and 3 bases from J, the gap between germline ends came to 10 bases. CDR3 in amino acids: CSATANYEQYF. The CDR3, as DNA: TGCAGCGCGACAGCGAACTACGAGCAGTACTTC.

The V call is TRBV29-1, the J call TRBJ2-1, with D possibly being TRBD2 (6 bases). The CDR3 contains 13 residues. Trimming left V 3 bases short and J 1 base short, with 7 bases between. The germline CDR1 and CDR2 sequences are SQVTM and ANQGSEA. In DNA, the CDR3 is TGCAGCGTTGACGGGGGTTCCTACAATGAGCAGTTCTTC. Translating it yields CSVDGGSYNEQFF.

This clone has more than one count but fewer than ten. The DNA is omitted, as the CDR3 cannot be located on it reliably, and the CDR3 follows TCRdb's listing. V and J are TRBV5-1 and TRBJ2-3; the DNA was not compared with TRBD2, the D call given in the table. Looked up from germline, CDR1 is SGHRS and CDR2 is YFSETQ. The CDR3 has 14 residues if both end residues are counted. This chain's CDR3 is CASSRDFGPDTQYF.

This clone appeared a few times. The rearrangement joins TRBV7-9 to TRBJ1-6; 9 bases are a match to TRBD1. The CDR3 is made up of 15 amino acids. After removal of 5 bases from V and 6 bases from J, the junction contained 5 bases not matched to a gene. Germline V gives CDR1 SEHNR, CDR2 FQNEAQ (reference sequence). The CDR3: CASSSRTGVNSPLHF. The CDR3, as DNA: TGTGCCAGCAGCAGCAGGACAGGGGTTAATTCACCCCTCCACTTT.

The chain joins TRBV4-3 to TRBJ1-1; D gene uncertain. The length of the CDR3 is 20 residues. The germline CDR1 and CDR2 sequences are LGHNA and YSLEER. V gave up 0 bases and J gave up 0 bases, with 23 bases separating them. CDR3 sequence: CASSQEPTVLVGRLNTEAFF. CDR3 sequence (DNA): TGCGCCAGCAGCCAAGAACCAACTGTCCTCGTCGGTAGGTTGAACACTGAAGCTTTCTTT.